This TCR beta chain was observed in a study of CD8 T cells in ankylosing spondylitis. Study observations and caveats: The authors reported significant enrichment of disease-linked clones in matched ankylosing spondylitis synovial fluid.

This clonotype turned up a few times. Antigen specificity is unknown. Each CDR3 protein is one row after TCRdb ran MiXCR on the 5' RACE reads. The sample lists hundreds of thousands of distinct CDR3 sequences; 32% were seen once. CDR1 LNHDA and CDR2 SQIVND come from the germline V gene (reference sequence). This CDR3 has 16 residues. Trimming removed 7 bases from V and 1 base from J, with 17 bases in between. Sequenced sample: blood, either unsorted or a sorted T cell fraction (not recorded which). The chain uses TRBV19 and TRBJ1-5; D gene uncertain. The clonotype was recovered from a male donor with ankylosing spondylitis or in good health (not recorded which). The CDR3 region is CASTIYAGLSNQPQHF. In DNA, the CDR3 is TGTGCCAGTACCATATATGCGGGCCTGAGCAATCAGCCCCAGCATTTT.